This T cell receptor beta chain was recorded in a study of blood T cell repertoires in COVID-19. Study-level information: From the United States, Italy and Spain came samples of acute and convalescent COVID-19. Sources were T cells, B-cell-depleted T cells, or PBMCs; the material itself was cDNA or gDNA.

The authors' processing: By means of reference gene primer amplification, nucleated cell counts were estimated. This table comes from immunoSEQ multiplex PCR, and its TCRdb copy is limited to in-frame clones, with some not included. The V and J calls and clone size come from that table; D and trimming were worked out from the DNA. The sample lists a few hundred thousand clones, roughly 80% occurring once. The CDR3 length is 13 residues. Trimming cost V 7 bases and J 9 bases, with 16 bases left between them. Germline V gives CDR1 SGHAT, CDR2 FQNNGV. The chain uses TRBV11-2 and TRBJ1-5; D uncertain. The receptor's source is a woman between 70 and 85 years old with acute or convalescent COVID-19. Sequencing input: peripheral blood. The CDR3 nucleotides read TGTGCCAGCATCAAAGTCGGGAGTCCGCCCCAGCATTTT. Translated: CASIKVGSPPQHF. Combining the CDR3 with reference TRBV11-2 and TRBJ1-5 gives the whole variable domain EAGVAQSPRYKIIEKRQSVAFWCNPISGHATLYWYQQILGQGPKLLIQFQNNGVVDDSQLPKDRFSAERLKGVDSTLKIQPAKLEDSAVYLCASIKVGSPPQHFGDGTRLSIL.